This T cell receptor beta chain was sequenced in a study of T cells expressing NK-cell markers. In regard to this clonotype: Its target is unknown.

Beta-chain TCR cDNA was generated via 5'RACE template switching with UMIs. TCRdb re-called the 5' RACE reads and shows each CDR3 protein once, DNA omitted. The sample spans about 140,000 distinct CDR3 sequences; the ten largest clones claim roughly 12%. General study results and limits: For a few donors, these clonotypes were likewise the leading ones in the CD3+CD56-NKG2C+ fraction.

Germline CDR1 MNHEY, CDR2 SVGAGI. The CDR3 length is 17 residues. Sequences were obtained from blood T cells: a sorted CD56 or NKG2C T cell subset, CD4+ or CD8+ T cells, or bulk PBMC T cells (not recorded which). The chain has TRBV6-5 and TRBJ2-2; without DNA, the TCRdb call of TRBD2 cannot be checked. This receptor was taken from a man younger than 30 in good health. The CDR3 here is CASSYGKGLERVGELFF.